What follows are 12 T cell receptor beta chains derived from one specimen sequenced in a study of T cells after yellow fever vaccination. TCRdb fed the 5' RACE reads into MiXCR, producing one record per CDR3 protein. The sample holds tens of thousands of distinct CDR3 sequences; around 6.9% are singletons and the top ten take about 33%. Source: CD8+ T cells sorted from PBMCs, taken less than 6 days after the first yellow fever vaccination. The receptors here all came from a man between 18 and 29 years old who received the YFV17D yellow fever vaccine.

This clonotype occurred many times. The chain joins TRBV2 to TRBJ2-7, with unresolved D. The V end lost 4 bases, the J end lost 5 bases, and 6 bases lay between the germline ends. The CDR3 is 11 amino acids. Germline V CDR1 and CDR2: SNHLY, FYNNEI. The DNA of the CDR3 is TGTGCCAGCAGTGCCGACGACGAGCAGTACTTC. The encoded protein is CASSADDEQYF.

CDR3 in amino acids: CASRKGTAAGNTIYF. CDR3 bases: TGTGCCAGCAGGAAAGGGACAGCAGCTGGAAACACCATATATTTT. The chain links TRBV7-9 to TRBJ1-3; TRBD1 matches at 7 bases. The CDR3 covers 15 residues. The junction had 7 bases not matched to a gene; V was cut back by 6 bases and J by 2 bases. CDR1 is SEHNR, CDR2 FQNEAQ, per germline (reference sequence).

The genes are TRBV19 and TRBJ2-1, with 12 nucleotides matching TRBD1. Germline values: CDR1 LNHDA, CDR2 SQIVND (reference sequence). The CDR3 is made up of 16 amino acids. J was trimmed by 7 bases and V by 3 bases; bases with no gene match: 7. The CDR3 here is CASSISGTGGWNEQFF. In nucleotides, the CDR3 is TGTGCCAGTAGTATCTCAGGGACAGGGGGCTGGAATGAGCAGTTCTTC. The full variable domain, its missing parts supplied by reference TRBV19 and TRBJ2-1, is DGGITQSPKYLFRKEGQNVTLSCEQNLNHDAMYWYRQDPGQGLRLIYYSQIVNDFQKGDIAEGYSVSREKKESFPLTVTSAQKNPTAFYLCASSISGTGGWNEQFFGPGTRLTVL.

There are many counts of this clonotype. The chain carries TRBV5-1 and TRBJ2-1, with 9 positions matching TRBD1. From germline, CDR1 is SGHRS and CDR2 YFSETQ. The length of the CDR3 is 16 residues. Trimming removed 7 bases from V and 3 bases from J; junction bases left unmatched: 11. In nucleotides, the CDR3 is TGCGCCAGCCGCATTCTAGACAGGGGGTACTACAATGAGCAGTTCTTC. Translating it yields CASRILDRGYYNEQFF.

This clonotype was detected ten times or more. The rearrangement joins TRBV7-9 to TRBJ2-5, with D possibly being TRBD2 (7 bases). The V end was cut by 4 bases, the J end by 4 bases, with 13 bases between. From germline, CDR1 is SEHNR and CDR2 FQNEAQ (reference sequence). This CDR3 is 14 amino acids long. CDR3 in DNA: TGTGCCAGCAGCTGGGGGCCGGGGGGAGAGACCCAGTACTTC. Amino acids: CASSWGPGGETQYF.

This clonotype was found a few times. The V call is TRBV29-1, the J call TRBJ2-2; D assignment may be TRBD1 or TRBD2 (5 bases each). This CDR3 has 14 residues. CDR1 is SQVTM, CDR2 ANQGSEA, per germline. V was shortened by 7 bases and J by 3 bases, with 15 bases between the two germline ends. The CDR3 DNA reads as TGCAGCGCCCAAGGGCAGGGACACACCGGGGAGCTGTTTTTT. Its protein product is CSAQGQGHTGELFF.

This clonotype was detected only a few times. V and J are TRBV9 and TRBJ1-1; tentative D call: TRBD1 (5 bases). V lost 3 bases, J lost 1 base, and 7 bases lay in between. Germline V gene sequence: CDR1 SGDLS, CDR2 YYNGEE. The CDR3 is 13 residues long. DNA for the CDR3: TGTGCCAGCAGCGAGGGACCGAACACTGAAGCTTTCTTT. Its protein product is CASSEGPNTEAFF.

Ten or more counts support this clonotype. V usage is TRBV12-3 or TRBV12-4 and J usage is TRBJ2-5; D possibly corresponds to TRBD1 (6 bases). This CDR3 comprises 13 residues. The ends were cut back, 6 bases at V and 2 bases at J, with 10 bases in the middle. The CDR3 loop is CASRRDTQETQYF. The CDR3 nucleotides read TGTGCCAGCAGGAGGGACACTCAAGAGACCCAGTACTTC.

In this sample, this clonotype turned up many times. This chain joins TRBV12-3 or TRBV12-4 and TRBJ1-2; a weak D match, TRBD1 (6 bases). Trimming took 6 bases from V and 7 from J, leaving 12 bases between them. The CDR3 runs to 12 residues. The CDR3 coding sequence is TGTGCCAGCAGCTCTGGGGGCCTTGGCTACACCTTC. This gives the protein CASSSGGLGYTF.

J is TRBJ2-7 and V is TRBV5-4, with a weak D call TRBD1 (6 bases). The CDR3 runs 14 residues. Germline V lookup: CDR1 SGHNT, CDR2 YYREEE (reference sequence). V lost 2 bases, J lost 4 bases, and 13 bases lay in between. In DNA, the CDR3 is TGTGCCAGCAGCTTAGGAACAGGGCAGTACGAGCAGTACTTC. It codes for CASSLGTGQYEQYF.

Many counts were recorded for this clonotype. This chain connects TRBV6-2 or TRBV6-3 to TRBJ1-3; no clear D. Germline V gives CDR1 MNHEY, CDR2 SVGEGT. This CDR3 has 15 amino acids. Trimming took 0 bases from V and 0 from J, leaving 6 bases between them. The CDR3 bases are TGTGCCAGCAGTTACTCAAGGTCCTCTGGAAACACCATATATTTT. Translation: CASSYSRSSGNTIYF.

This clonotype was observed a handful of times. The chain links TRBV12-3 or TRBV12-4 to TRBJ1-5; possibly TRBD1 for D (5 bases). The CDR3 loop spans 15 amino acids. V lost 4 bases and J 3 bases, leaving 13 bases between the germline ends. CDR3 nucleotide sequence: TGTGCCAGCAGTTCTCAGGGAAGGTACAATCAGCCCCAGCATTTT. Amino acids: CASSSQGRYNQPQHF.